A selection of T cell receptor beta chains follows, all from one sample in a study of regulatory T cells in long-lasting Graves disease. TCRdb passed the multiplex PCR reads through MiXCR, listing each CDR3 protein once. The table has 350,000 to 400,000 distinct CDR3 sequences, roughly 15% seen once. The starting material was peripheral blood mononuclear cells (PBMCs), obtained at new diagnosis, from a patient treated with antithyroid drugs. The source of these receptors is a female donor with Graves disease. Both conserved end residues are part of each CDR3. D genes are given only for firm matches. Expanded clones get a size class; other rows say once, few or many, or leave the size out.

CATSREGTGANEKLFF	TGTGCCACCAGCAGAGAGGGAACAGGGGCTAATGAAAAACTGTTTTTT	TRBD1	TRBJ1-4	TRBV15	many
CASSPRGLADQYEQYF	TGTGCCAGCAGCCCCCGAGGACTAGCGGACCAATACGAGCAGTACTTC	TRBD2	TRBJ2-7	TRBV11-2	.
CASSLGQGANTIYF	TGTGCCAGCAGCTTGGGACAGGGGGCGAACACCATATATTTT	TRBD1	TRBJ1-3	TRBV7-2	many
CAVSGGVSTEAFF	TGTGCCGTATCAGGGGGAGTGAGCACTGAAGCTTTCTTT	TRBD1	TRBJ1-1	TRBV25-1	few
CAGGGTGGYTF	TGTGCCGGAGGGGGTACAGGTGGCTACACCTTC	.	TRBJ1-2	TRBV5-8	many
CASSLAGQGYTEAFF	TGTGCCAGCAGCTTAGCAGGCCAGGGCTATACTGAAGCTTTCTTT	.	TRBJ1-1	TRBV11-2	many
CASSSYQGLRGEKLFF	TGTGCCAGCAGCTCTTATCAGGGGTTACGCGGAGAAAAACTGTTTTTT	.	TRBJ1-4	TRBV5-6	many
CSAGEWAGGYTF	TGCAGTGCTGGAGAGTGGGCTGGAGGCTACACCTTC	.	TRBJ1-2	TRBV20-1	.
CASRRTGTGGKGYTF	TGTGCCAGCAGGCGTACCGGGACAGGGGGTAAGGGCTACACCTTC	TRBD1	TRBJ1-2	TRBV5-4	.
CSATTSASTDTQYF	TGCAGTGCCACGACTAGCGCGAGCACAGATACGCAGTATTTT	TRBD2	TRBJ2-3	TRBV20-1	.
CASSLSRTGINYGYTF	TGTGCCAGCAGTTTATCCCGGACAGGGATTAACTATGGCTACACCTTC	TRBD1	TRBJ1-2	TRBV27	many
CAWSVLGLSYNEQFF	TGTGCCTGGAGTGTATTGGGACTGAGCTACAATGAGCAGTTCTTC	.	TRBJ2-1	TRBV30	many
CASSRTSANTGELFF	TGTGCCAGCAGCAGAACTAGCGCGAACACCGGGGAGCTGTTTTTT	TRBD2	TRBJ2-2	TRBV5-5	many
CASSISEQSIQPQHF	TGTGCCAGTAGTATAAGTGAACAGTCGATTCAGCCCCAGCATTTT	.	TRBJ1-5	TRBV19	few
CSARPGGIEQYF	TGCAGTGCTAGACCAGGGGGCATCGAGCAGTACTTC	TRBD1	TRBJ2-7	TRBV20-1	.
CASSYRSGGNYEQYF	TGTGCCAGCAGTTACAGGTCAGGGGGAAACTACGAGCAGTACTTC	TRBD1	TRBJ2-7	TRBV6-5	many
CASSPQGYRPNYGYTF	TGTGCCAGCAGCCCCCAGGGGTACCGGCCCAACTATGGCTACACCTTC	.	TRBJ1-2	TRBV7-8	many
CASSSSWTSGGYGELFF	TGTGCCAGCAGTTCCTCATGGACTAGCGGGGGATACGGGGAGCTGTTTTTT	TRBD2	TRBJ2-2	TRBV28	many
CASSLTRLAGAPDIGELFF	TGTGCCAGCAGCTTAACCAGACTAGCGGGAGCCCCTGATATCGGGGAGCTGTTTTTT	TRBD2	TRBJ2-2	TRBV7-3	many
CASSQDSQALGGYTF	TGCGCCAGCAGCCAAGATTCGCAGGCTTTGGGGGGCTACACCTTC	.	TRBJ1-2	TRBV4-3	many
CASSSGAHNQPQHF	TGTGCCAGCAGTTCAGGGGCCCACAATCAGCCCCAGCATTTT	.	TRBJ1-5	TRBV12-3/TRBV12-4	many
CASGLFDNSYEQYF	TGTGCTAGTGGTTTGTTTGACAACTCCTACGAGCAGTACTTC	.	TRBJ2-7	TRBV12-5	.
CASSQGNYASEQYF	TGCGCCAGCAGCCAAGGAAACTACGCATCGGAGCAGTACTTC	.	TRBJ2-7	TRBV4-1	many
CASSGVLPTKYNEQFF	TGCGCCAGCAGTGGGGTCCTTCCAACTAAATACAATGAGCAGTTCTTC	.	TRBJ2-1	TRBV10-2	.
CASSYIHNQPQHF	TGTGCCAGTAGCTATATTCACAATCAGCCCCAGCATTTT	.	TRBJ1-5	TRBV19	many
CASSFSRTGPEEQYF	TGTGCCAGCAGCTTCTCCCGGACAGGGCCCGAAGAGCAGTACTTC	TRBD1	TRBJ2-7	TRBV11-2	.
CASSPLPLGHEQYF	TGTGCCAGCTCACCACTCCCCCTTGGGCACGAGCAGTACTTC	.	TRBJ2-7	TRBV18	.
CASGTGGGNEQFF	TGTGCCAGCGGGACAGGGGGTGGCAATGAGCAGTTCTTC	TRBD1	TRBJ2-1	TRBV14	many
CAISRDLPGQGYYEQYF	TGTGCCATCAGCCGCGATCTACCGGGACAGGGCTACTACGAGCAGTACTTC	TRBD1	TRBJ2-7	TRBV10-3	many
CASSPFGGATYEQYF	TGTGCCAGCAGTCCGTTCGGCGGGGCCACCTACGAGCAGTACTTC	.	TRBJ2-7	TRBV27	many
CASSNGLVSTYEQYF	TGTGCCAGTAGTAACGGACTAGTGTCAACCTACGAGCAGTACTTC	TRBD2	TRBJ2-7	TRBV19	few
CASSQDSGYQETQYF	TGCGCCAGCAGCCAAGATAGTGGATACCAAGAGACCCAGTACTTC	.	TRBJ2-5	TRBV4-3	.
CASRLQGDNSPLHF	TGTGCCAGCAGACTACAGGGAGATAATTCACCCCTCCACTTT	.	TRBJ1-6	TRBV12-3/TRBV12-4	many
CSVEDFTNTLCGYTF	TGCAGCGTTGAAGATTTCACGAACACCCTTTGTGGCTACACCTTC	.	TRBJ1-2	TRBV29-1	many
CASSDSGLNTEAFF	TGCGCCAGCAGTGATAGCGGGCTGAACACTGAAGCTTTCTTT	.	TRBJ1-1	TRBV10-1	many
CATLEDRGPYSNQPQHF	TGTGCCACCCTAGAGGACAGGGGGCCATATAGCAATCAGCCCCAGCATTTT	TRBD1	TRBJ1-5	TRBV6-1	many
CASGDRGAYGYTF	TGTGCCAGCGGGGACAGGGGGGCCTATGGCTACACCTTC	TRBD1	TRBJ1-2	TRBV12-3/TRBV12-4	.
CASSPDKEPLRGYTF	TGCGCCAGCAGCCCGGACAAAGAACCCTTACGTGGCTACACCTTC	.	TRBJ1-2	TRBV4-1	many
CASSPGTASQYF	TGTGCCAGTAGTCCGGGGACGGCCTCGCAGTACTTC	.	TRBJ2-7	TRBV19	.
CASSLSALSSYEQYF	TGTGCCAGCAGTTTATCGGCTTTAAGCTCCTACGAGCAGTACTTC	.	TRBJ2-7	TRBV28	few
CASSLYPRDSDTQYF	TGCGCCAGCAGCTTGTATCCGCGGGACTCAGATACGCAGTATTTT	.	TRBJ2-3	TRBV5-1	many
CASSQVLQDYGYTF	TGTGCCAGCAGCCAAGTATTACAGGACTATGGCTACACCTTC	.	TRBJ1-2	TRBV3-1	many
CASSGGQSTDTQYF	TGCGCCAGCAGTGGGGGACAGAGCACAGATACGCAGTATTTT	TRBD1	TRBJ2-3	TRBV10-2	few
CASSQDRGALSNQPQHF	TGCGCCAGCAGCCAAGATCGGGGGGCTCTTAGCAATCAGCCCCAGCATTTT	.	TRBJ1-5	TRBV4-3	few
CASSGEAGLANEQFF	TGCGCCAGCAGCGGTGAAGCGGGGTTGGCCAATGAGCAGTTCTTC	TRBD2	TRBJ2-1	TRBV5-1	many
CASSREDRDTEAFF	TGCGCCAGCAGCCGGGAGGACAGGGACACTGAAGCTTTCTTT	TRBD1	TRBJ1-1	TRBV5-1	once